The present T cell receptor (beta chain) was sequenced within a study of blood T cells in healthy people across ages. The use of a sample-barcoded 5' primer and a J-beta primer mix characterized a second PCR of roughly 6 to 11 cycles. A single record per CDR3 protein comes from TCRdb applying MiXCR to the 5' RACE reads. The sample consists of roughly 1 million distinct CDR3 sequences, less than 25% of them appearing once. Findings and caveats of the study: The recorded TCR beta diversity per million T cells decreased in a roughly linear manner with age.

V was trimmed by 5 bases and J by 6 bases, leaving 14 bases between them. Germline CDR1 and CDR2: DFQATT and SNEGSKA (reference sequence). The CDR3 spans 12 residues. Worth noting for this clonotype: What it recognizes is unknown.

This same sample was also part of a study on T cells of mothers and their children. That publication notes: Amplification in the second PCR used the M1S primer, which added sample barcodes and 2-4 random nucleotides. Slightly higher overlap, not significant, was seen in related mother-child pairs than in unrelated pairs.

The rearrangement joins TRBV20-1 to TRBJ2-7; no definite D call. This receptor was identified in a girl aged 2-9 years in good health. Sequencing input: blood. CDR3 region: CSAHGLPGEQYF. In DNA form, the CDR3 reads TGCAGTGCTCACGGGCTCCCCGGCGAGCAGTACTTC.